This is a list of T cell receptor beta chains from one sample in a study of CD8+ T cells in alopecia areata. Data came from immunoSEQ multiplex PCR; TCRdb stores just in-frame clones and leaves some out. The sample includes about 150,000 clones, 87% of them seen just once. This material consisted of CD8+ T cells sorted from blood, taken at week 0. These receptors were taken from a human donor with alopecia areata. Both conserved end residues are part of each CDR3. A D gene is named only where the DNA matches it firmly. A clone size is listed for some rows: how often the clone was seen (once, few, many), or a class if it is expanded.

v_gene	j_gene	d_gene	abundance	CDR3nt	CDR3aa
TRBV7-9	TRBJ2-5	-	-	TGTGCCAGCAGCCAAGTCCGCCAGGGCCAAGAGACCCAGTACTTC	CASSQVRQGQETQYF
TRBV5-1	TRBJ2-1	-	once	TGCGCCAGCAGCGCACGTGGAGGGGGCAATGAGCAGTTCTTC	CASSARGGGNEQFF
TRBV25-1	TRBJ2-1	TRBD2	-	TGTGCCAGCAGTGATCCGCGGGGGGGCCTCAATGAGCAGTTCTTC	CASSDPRGGLNEQFF
TRBV6-6	TRBJ2-7	-	-	TGTGCCAGTACCGGGACCGCGGGCGAGCAGTACTTC	CASTGTAGEQYF
TRBV11-3	TRBJ2-5	-	once	TGTGCCAGCAGCCGTCTTACGTTCAGGGGATACGAGACCCAGTACTTC	CASSRLTFRGYETQYF
TRBV7-8	TRBJ2-2	-	-	TGTGCCAGCAGCGCCCCGCGGAACACCGGGGAGCTGTTTTTT	CASSAPRNTGELFF
TRBV29-1	TRBJ2-7	TRBD1	-	TGCAGCGTTGTCCTCGGGACAGGGGGCTACGAGCAGTACTTC	CSVVLGTGGYEQYF
TRBV7-8	TRBJ2-2	-	-	TGTGCCAGTCAGAGGCGCGGGGAGCTGTTTTTT	CASQRRGELFF
TRBV27	TRBJ2-1	TRBD2	-	TGTGCCAGCAGTTTAATGGGCGGGGGAGCTTACAATGAGCAGTTCTTC	CASSLMGGGAYNEQFF
TRBV19	TRBJ2-4	-	-	TGTGCCAGTAGTATTACGAGGGCAGCCGAAGATATAGCCAAAAACATTCAGTACTTC	CASSITRAAEDIAKNIQYF
TRBV29-1	TRBJ2-1	-	-	TGCAGCGTTGAGTCCCCATACCACAATGAGCAGTTCTTC	CSVESPYHNEQFF
TRBV27	TRBJ2-2	TRBD1	-	TGTGCCAGCAGTTTTCTCAGGGGGCACACCGGGGAGCTGTTTTTT	CASSFLRGHTGELFF
TRBV4-1	TRBJ1-5	-	-	TGCGCCAGCAGCCAGGTCGGGACGGGCAATCAGCCCCAGCATTTT	CASSQVGTGNQPQHF
TRBV27	TRBJ2-2	-	-	TGTGCCAGCACGGGGAGTGGGAGTGCGGGAAAGGGCGGGGAGCTGTTTTTT	CASTGSGSAGKGGELFF
TRBV29-1	TRBJ2-2	-	-	TGCAGCGTTGGCACGACATCCAGCCGTGCGAACACCGGGGAGCTGTTTTTT	CSVGTTSSRANTGELFF
TRBV29-1	TRBJ2-7	-	once	TGCAGCGTTGAAGTCGAACTTCCCTACGAGCAGTACTTC	CSVEVELPYEQYF